The entry below gives a single T cell receptor (beta chain) sequence along with its context. What it binds is not known. The sample is drawn from a study of T cells expressing NK-cell markers. Overall study context: The TCR beta repertoires were obtained from sorted CD3+CD56+NKG2C+, CD3+CD56+NKG2C- and CD3+CD56-NKG2C+ T cells. One of the eight sequenced donors was seronegative, whereas the other seven were HCMV-seropositive. Study conclusions and caveats: Dominant NKG2C+ clonotypes were found to form about 1.0-7.5% of CD8+ T cells in six donors.

5'RACE template switching with UMIs generated TCR beta cDNA. For each CDR3 protein, TCRdb gives one entry from its re-call of the 5' RACE reads, without DNA. The table lists some 440,000 distinct CDR3 sequences. Germline values: CDR1 SGHRS, CDR2 YFSETQ. CDR3 length: 15 residues. Sequences were obtained from blood T cells: a sorted CD56 or NKG2C T cell subset, CD4+ or CD8+ T cells, or bulk PBMC T cells (not recorded which). The TCR was taken from a woman in her 50s in good health. This rearrangement joins TRBV5-1 to TRBJ2-1; TCRdb proposes TRBD2, but this gene call is untestable without DNA. CDR3: CASSIGTSLYNEQFF.